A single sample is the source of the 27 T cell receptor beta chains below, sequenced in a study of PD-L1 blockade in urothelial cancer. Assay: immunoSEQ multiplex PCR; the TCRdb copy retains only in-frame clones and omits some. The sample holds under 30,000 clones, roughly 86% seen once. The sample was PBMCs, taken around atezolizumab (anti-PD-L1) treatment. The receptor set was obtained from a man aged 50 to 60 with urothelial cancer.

In DNA form, the CDR3 reads TGTGCCAGCAGTGTCGAAAGGGGGCCTAATGAAAAACTGTTTTTT. Encoded protein: CASSVERGPNEKLFF. The rearrangement joins TRBV2 to TRBJ1-4; 7 nucleotides agree with TRBD1. This CDR3 spans 15 amino acids. Unmatched junction bases numbered 5, after V lost 4 bases and J lost 3 bases. Germline CDR1 and CDR2: SNHLY and FYNNEI.

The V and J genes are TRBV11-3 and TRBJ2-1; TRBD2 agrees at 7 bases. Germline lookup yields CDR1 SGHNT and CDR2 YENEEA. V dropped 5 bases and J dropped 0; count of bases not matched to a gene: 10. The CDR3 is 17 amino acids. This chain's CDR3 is CASSPLGGGSSYNEQFF. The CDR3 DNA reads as TGTGCCAGCAGCCCCCTGGGTGGCGGGAGCTCCTACAATGAGCAGTTCTTC.

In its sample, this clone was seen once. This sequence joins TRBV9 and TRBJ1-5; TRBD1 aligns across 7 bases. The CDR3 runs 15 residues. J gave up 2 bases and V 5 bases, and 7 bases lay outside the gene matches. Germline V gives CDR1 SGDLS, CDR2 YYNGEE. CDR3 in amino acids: CASSAYGTGNQPQHF. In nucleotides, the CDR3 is TGTGCCAGCAGTGCATATGGGACAGGCAATCAGCCCCAGCATTTT.

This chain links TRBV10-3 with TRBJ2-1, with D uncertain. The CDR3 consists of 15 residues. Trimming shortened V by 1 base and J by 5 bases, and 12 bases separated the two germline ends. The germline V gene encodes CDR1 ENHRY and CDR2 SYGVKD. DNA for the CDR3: TGTGCCATCAGTGAGTTCGGTTCTTTCAACAATGAGCAGTTCTTC. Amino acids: CAISEFGSFNNEQFF.

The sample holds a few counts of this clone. The CDR3 nucleotides are TGTGCCAGCAGGGACAGAGAGTCTTCTAACTATGGCTACACCTTC. Protein product: CASRDRESSNYGYTF. The V and J genes are TRBV6-1 and TRBJ1-2; the D gene is possibly TRBD1 (6 bases). CDR1 and CDR2 from the germline V gene are MNHNS and SASEGT. Trimming removed 6 bases at V and 0 bases at J, with 14 bases between. The CDR3 sequence is 15 residues long.

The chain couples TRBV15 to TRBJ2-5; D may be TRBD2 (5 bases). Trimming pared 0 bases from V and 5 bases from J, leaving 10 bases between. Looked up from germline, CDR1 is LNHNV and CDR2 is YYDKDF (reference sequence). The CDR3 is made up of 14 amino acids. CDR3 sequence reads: CATSRDRRGETQYF. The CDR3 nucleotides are TGTGCCACCAGCAGAGATAGGAGAGGGGAGACCCAGTACTTC.

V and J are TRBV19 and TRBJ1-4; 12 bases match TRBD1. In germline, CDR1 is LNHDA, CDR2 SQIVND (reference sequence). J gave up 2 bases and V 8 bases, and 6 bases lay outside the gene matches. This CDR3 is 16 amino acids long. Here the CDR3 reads CASAGTGGPTNEKLFF. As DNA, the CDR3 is TGTGCCAGTGCCGGGACAGGGGGCCCCACTAATGAAAAACTGTTTTTT. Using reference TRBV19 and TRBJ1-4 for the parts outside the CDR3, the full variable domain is DGGITQSPKYLFRKEGQNVTLSCEQNLNHDAMYWYRQDPGQGLRLIYYSQIVNDFQKGDIAEGYSVSREKKESFPLTVTSAQKNPTAFYLCASAGTGGPTNEKLFFGSGTQLSVL.

The CDR3 sequence is CASSPPPVGNQPQHF. CDR3 bases: TGTGCCAGCAGTCCGCCCCCGGTAGGCAATCAGCCCCAGCATTTT. The rearrangement joins TRBV27 to TRBJ1-5; no firm D call. The CDR3 is 15 residues long. Germline V lookup: CDR1 MNHEY, CDR2 SMNVEV (reference sequence). V lost 5 bases to trimming and J lost 2 bases, with 13 bases between them.

In nucleotides, the CDR3 is TGTGCCAGCAGCTCCTCCCTTCGGGGGGACCAGTACTTC. It encodes CASSSSLRGDQYF. The chain employs TRBV7-3 and TRBJ2-5, with 7 bases identical to TRBD2. Trimming took 4 bases from V and 10 from J; bases not matched to a gene: 9. Germline V gives CDR1 SGHTA, CDR2 FQGTGA. CDR3 size: 13 residues.

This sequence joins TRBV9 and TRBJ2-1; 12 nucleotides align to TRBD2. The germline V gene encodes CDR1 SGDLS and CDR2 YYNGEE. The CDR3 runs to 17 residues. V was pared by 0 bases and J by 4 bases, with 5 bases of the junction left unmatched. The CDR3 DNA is TGTGCCAGCAGCGTAGGGCTAGCGGGGGGGCGGTACAATGAGCAGTTCTTC. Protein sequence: CASSVGLAGGRYNEQFF.

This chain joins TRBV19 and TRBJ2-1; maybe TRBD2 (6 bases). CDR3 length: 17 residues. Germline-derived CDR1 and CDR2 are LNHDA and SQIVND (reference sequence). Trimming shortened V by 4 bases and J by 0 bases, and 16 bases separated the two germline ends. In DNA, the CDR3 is TGTGCCAGTAGTAGGACCCCGGGACTTACCTCCTACAATGAGCAGTTCTTC. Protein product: CASSRTPGLTSYNEQFF. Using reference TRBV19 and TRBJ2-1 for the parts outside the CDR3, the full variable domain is DGGITQSPKYLFRKEGQNVTLSCEQNLNHDAMYWYRQDPGQGLRLIYYSQIVNDFQKGDIAEGYSVSREKKESFPLTVTSAQKNPTAFYLCASSRTPGLTSYNEQFFGPGTRLTVL.

CDR3 nucleotides: TGCGCCAGCAGCTTTGCGGGGGAGGGATCCGGGGAGCTGTTTTTT. It translates to CASSFAGEGSGELFF. The genes are TRBV5-1 and TRBJ2-2, with 7 bases fitting TRBD2. V lost 2 bases to trimming and J lost 6 bases; unmatched junction nucleotides: 7. The CDR3 length is 15 residues. CDR1 is SGHRS and CDR2 is YFSETQ in the germline V gene.

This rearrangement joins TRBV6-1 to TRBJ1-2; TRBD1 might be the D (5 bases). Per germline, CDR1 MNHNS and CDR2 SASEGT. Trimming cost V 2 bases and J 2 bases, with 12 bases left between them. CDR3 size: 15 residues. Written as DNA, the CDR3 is TGTGCCAGCAGTGAAACCCCGGGGGTCAACTATGGCTACACCTTC. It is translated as CASSETPGVNYGYTF.

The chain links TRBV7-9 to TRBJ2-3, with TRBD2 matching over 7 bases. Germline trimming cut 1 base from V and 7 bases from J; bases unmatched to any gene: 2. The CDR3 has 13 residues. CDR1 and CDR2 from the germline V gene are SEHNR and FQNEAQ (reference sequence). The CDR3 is CASSLGGGNTQYF. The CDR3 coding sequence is TGTGCCAGCAGCTTAGGGGGGGGGAATACGCAGTATTTT.

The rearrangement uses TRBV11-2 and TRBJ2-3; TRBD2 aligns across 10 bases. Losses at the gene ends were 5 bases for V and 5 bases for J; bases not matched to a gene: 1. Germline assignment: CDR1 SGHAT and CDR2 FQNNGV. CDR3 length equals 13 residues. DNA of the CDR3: TGTGCCAGCAGCCGACTAGCGGGAGATACGCAGTATTTT. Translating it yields CASSRLAGDTQYF.

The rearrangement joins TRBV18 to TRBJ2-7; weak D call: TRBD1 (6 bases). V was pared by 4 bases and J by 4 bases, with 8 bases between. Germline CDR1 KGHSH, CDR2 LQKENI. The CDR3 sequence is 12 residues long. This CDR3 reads CASSHTGYEQYF. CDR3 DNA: TGTGCCAGCTCACACACAGGGTACGAGCAGTACTTC. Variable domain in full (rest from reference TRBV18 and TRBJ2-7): NAGVMQNPRHLVRRRGQEARLRCSPMKGHSHVYWYRQLPEEGLKFMVYLQKENIIDESGMPKERFSAEFPKEGPSILRIQQVVRGDSAAYFCASSHTGYEQYFGPGTRLTVT.

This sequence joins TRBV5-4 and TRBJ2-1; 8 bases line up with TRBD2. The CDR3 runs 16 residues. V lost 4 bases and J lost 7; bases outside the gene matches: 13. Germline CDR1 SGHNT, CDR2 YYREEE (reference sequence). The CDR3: CASSALTSGRGNEQFF. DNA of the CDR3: TGTGCCAGCAGCGCCCTGACGAGCGGGAGAGGGAATGAGCAGTTCTTC.

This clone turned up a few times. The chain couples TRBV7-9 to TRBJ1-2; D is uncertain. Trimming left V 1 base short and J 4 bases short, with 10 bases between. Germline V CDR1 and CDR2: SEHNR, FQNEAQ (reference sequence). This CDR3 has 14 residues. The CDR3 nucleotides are TGTGCCAGCAGCTTAGTAGCGGCAGGCTATGGCTACACCTTC. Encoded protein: CASSLVAAGYGYTF.

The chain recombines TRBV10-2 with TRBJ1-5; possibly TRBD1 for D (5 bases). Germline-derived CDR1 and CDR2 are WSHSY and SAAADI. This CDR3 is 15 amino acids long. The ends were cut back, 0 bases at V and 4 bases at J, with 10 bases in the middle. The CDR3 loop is CASSESGGKNQPQHF. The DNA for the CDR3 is TGCGCCAGCAGTGAGTCGGGGGGGAAGAATCAGCCCCAGCATTTT.

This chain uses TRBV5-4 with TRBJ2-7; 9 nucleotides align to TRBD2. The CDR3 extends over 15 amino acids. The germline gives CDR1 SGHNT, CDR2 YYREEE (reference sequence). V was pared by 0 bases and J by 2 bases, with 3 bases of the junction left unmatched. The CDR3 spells CASSLVRGRAYEQYF. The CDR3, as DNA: TGTGCCAGCAGCTTGGTCCGCGGGAGGGCCTACGAGCAGTACTTC.

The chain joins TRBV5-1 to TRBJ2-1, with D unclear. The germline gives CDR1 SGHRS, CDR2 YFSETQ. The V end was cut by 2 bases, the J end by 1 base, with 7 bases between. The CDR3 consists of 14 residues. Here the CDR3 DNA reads TGCGCCAGCAGCTTTAGTGAGTCCTACAATGAGCAGTTCTTC. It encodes CASSFSESYNEQFF.

CDR3 residues: CASSSVPLARRSTQETQYF. The CDR3 region has the DNA TGTGCCAGCAGTTCCGTTCCACTAGCCCGGAGGTCTACCCAAGAGACCCAGTACTTC. The rearrangement links TRBV7-8 to TRBJ2-5; perhaps TRBD2 as D (6 bases). V shed 6 bases and J shed 1 base, with 27 bases lying between them. Germline V gene sequence: CDR1 SGHVS, CDR2 FQNEAQ. This CDR3 is 19 amino acids long.

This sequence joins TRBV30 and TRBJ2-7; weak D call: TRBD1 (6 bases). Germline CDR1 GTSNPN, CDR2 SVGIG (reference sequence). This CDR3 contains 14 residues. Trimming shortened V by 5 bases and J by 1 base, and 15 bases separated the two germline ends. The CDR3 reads CAWGRGIGSYEQYF. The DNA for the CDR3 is TGTGCCTGGGGCAGGGGTATCGGTTCCTACGAGCAGTACTTC.

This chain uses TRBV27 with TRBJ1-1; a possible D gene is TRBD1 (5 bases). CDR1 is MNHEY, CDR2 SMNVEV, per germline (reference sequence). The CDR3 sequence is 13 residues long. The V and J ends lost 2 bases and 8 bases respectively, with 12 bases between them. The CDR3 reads CASSLIRGDEAFF. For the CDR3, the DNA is TGTGCCAGCAGTTTAATCCGCGGGGACGAAGCTTTCTTT.

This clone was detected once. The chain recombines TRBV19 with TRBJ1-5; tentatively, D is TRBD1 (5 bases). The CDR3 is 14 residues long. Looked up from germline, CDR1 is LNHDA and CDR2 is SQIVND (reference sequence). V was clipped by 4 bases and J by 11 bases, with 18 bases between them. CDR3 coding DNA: TGTGCCAGTAGTAGCCGGGACTGGCAGTCAGCCCAGCATTTT. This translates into CASSSRDWQSAQHF.

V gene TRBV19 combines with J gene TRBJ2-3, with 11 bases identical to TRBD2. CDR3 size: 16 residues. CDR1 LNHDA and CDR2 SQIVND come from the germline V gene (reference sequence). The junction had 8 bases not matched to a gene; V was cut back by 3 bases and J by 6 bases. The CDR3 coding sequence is TGTGCCAGTAGTATTACCGGGACTAGCGGATCTGATACGCAGTATTTT. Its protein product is CASSITGTSGSDTQYF.

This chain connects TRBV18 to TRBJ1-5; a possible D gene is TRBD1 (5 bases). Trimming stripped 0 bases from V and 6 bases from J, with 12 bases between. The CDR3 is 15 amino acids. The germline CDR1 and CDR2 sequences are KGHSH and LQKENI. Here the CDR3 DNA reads TGTGCCAGCTCACCACCAGGGGCCCAAGGTCAGCCCCAGCATTTT. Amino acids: CASSPPGAQGQPQHF. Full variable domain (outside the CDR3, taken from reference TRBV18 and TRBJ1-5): NAGVMQNPRHLVRRRGQEARLRCSPMKGHSHVYWYRQLPEEGLKFMVYLQKENIIDESGMPKERFSAEFPKEGPSILRIQQVVRGDSAAYFCASSPPGAQGQPQHFGDGTRLSIL.